Below are 20 T cell receptor beta chains sequenced from a single sample in a study of T cells in Graves' hyperthyroidism and ophthalmopathy. The investigators amplified TCR beta CDR3 regions from RNA transcripts. Initially, a first-round RT-PCR of the TCR CDR3 employed the HTBI primer set. TCRdb recomputed calls from the multiplex PCR reads with MiXCR, one row per CDR3 protein. The sample lists about 840,000 distinct CDR3 sequences; roughly 40% were seen once. Sequencing input: blood. These receptors came from a young man with Graves' hyperthyroidism.

This chain connects TRBV29-1 to TRBJ2-7, with 8 bases aligning to TRBD1. Germline V gives CDR1 SQVTM, CDR2 ANQGSEA. CDR3 length equals 12 residues. V lost 7 bases to trimming and J lost 3 bases; unmatched junction nucleotides: 5. The CDR3 bases are TGCAGCGGGGCGACAGGGGACTACGAGCAGTACTTC. As protein: CSGATGDYEQYF.

This clonotype showed up just a few times. The chain has TRBV5-8 and TRBJ1-2; D gene unclear. The ends were cut back, 4 bases at V and 6 bases at J, with 13 bases in the middle. CDR3 length: 13 residues. CDR1 and CDR2 from the germline V gene are SGHTS and YDEGEE. The CDR3 here is CASSHFQSHGYTF. The CDR3, as DNA: TGTGCCAGCAGCCATTTCCAGAGCCATGGCTACACCTTC.

This clonotype has a handful of counts. The V and J genes are TRBV6-6 and TRBJ1-5, with 10 bases that match TRBD1. This CDR3 contains 14 residues. V was clipped by 4 bases and J by 8 bases; unmatched bases: 5. In germline, CDR1 is MNHNY, CDR2 SVGAGI (reference sequence). As DNA, the CDR3 is TGTGCCAGCAGTTCTCCGGGACAGGGGAAGCCCCAGCATTTT. This sequence encodes CASSSPGQGKPQHF.

Ten or more counts support this clonotype. V gene TRBV29-1 combines with J gene TRBJ2-7; the D is unclear. The CDR3 runs 15 residues. Germline V gives CDR1 SQVTM, CDR2 ANQGSEA. V gave up 4 bases and J gave up 3 bases, with 19 bases separating them. The CDR3 DNA sequence: TGCAGCGTTGTTTTCCCTTTAGCAGCCTACTACGAGCAGTACTTC. Translating it yields CSVVFPLAAYYEQYF.

The rearrangement uses TRBV20-1 and TRBJ2-5; a possible D gene is TRBD2 (6 bases). Germline V gene data show CDR1 as DFQATT and CDR2 as SNEGSKA (reference sequence). Trimming stripped 1 base from V and 7 bases from J, with 7 bases between. The CDR3 has 11 amino acids. CDR3 protein: CSARAGRTQYF. CDR3 in DNA: TGCAGTGCTAGAGCCGGGAGGACCCAGTACTTC.

The J gene is TRBJ1-1, the V gene TRBV29-1, with D maybe TRBD1 (5 bases). The length of the CDR3 is 12 residues. Germline CDR1 is SQVTM and CDR2 is ANQGSEA. The V gene lost 6 bases and the J gene lost 5 bases, with 13 bases spanning the gap. The CDR3 DNA reads TGCAGCGTAGGCGTGGGGGAGACTGAAGCTTTCTTT. It is translated as CSVGVGETEAFF. The whole variable domain, filled in from reference TRBV29-1 and TRBJ1-1, reads SAVISQKPSRDICQRGTSLTIQCQVDSQVTMMFWYRQQPGQSLTLIATANQGSEATYESGFVIDKFPISRPNLTFSTLTVSNMSPEDSSIYLCSVGVGETEAFFGQGTRLTVV.

This clonotype was observed at least ten times. The chain has TRBV29-1 and TRBJ2-7, with 11 bases fitting TRBD2. V was pared by 6 bases and J by 3 bases, with 4 bases of the junction left unmatched. The CDR3 is 13 residues long. Germline CDR1 reads SQVTM; CDR2 reads ANQGSEA. CDR3 region: CSVRSGRGYEQYF. The DNA of the CDR3 is TGCAGCGTCCGTAGCGGGAGGGGCTACGAGCAGTACTTC.

In its sample, this clonotype was seen a few times. The CDR3 region is CASSLGHTFSYNSPLHF. CDR3 sequence (DNA): TGTGCCAGCAGCTTAGGCCACACATTCTCCTATAATTCACCCCTCCACTTT. V is TRBV7-2 and J is TRBJ1-6; no firm D call. V shed 1 base and J shed 0 bases, with 10 bases lying between them. Germline V gene lookup returns CDR1 SGHTA and CDR2 FQGNSA. The CDR3 consists of 17 residues.

This clonotype was observed many times. The genes are TRBV2 and TRBJ2-7; 12 bases are a match to TRBD1. V dropped 8 bases and J dropped 2; count of bases not matched to a gene: 4. Germline CDR1 is SNHLY and CDR2 is FYNNEI. The CDR3 totals 14 residues. The CDR3, as DNA: TGTGCCAGCTGGGGACAGGGGGCCACCTACGAGCAGTACTTC. Translated: CASWGQGATYEQYF.

The chain couples TRBV29-1 to TRBJ2-7, with 14 bases fitting TRBD2. Per the germline V gene, CDR1 is SQVTM and CDR2 is ANQGSEA. Germline trimming cut 7 bases from V and 5 bases from J; bases unmatched to any gene: 10. The CDR3 runs to 15 residues. DNA of the CDR3: TGCAGCGACGGGACTAGCGGGAGCCCCAGCGACGAGCAGTACTTC. Amino acids: CSDGTSGSPSDEQYF.

V is TRBV7-2 and J is TRBJ1-3, with a tentative D call TRBD1 (6 bases). Germline V lookup: CDR1 SGHTA, CDR2 FQGNSA. This CDR3 is built from 15 residues. The V gene lost 1 base and the J gene lost 2 bases, with 9 bases spanning the gap. The DNA of the CDR3 is TGTGCCAGCAGCTTAGGGACAGCAGCTGGAAACACCATATATTTT. Protein sequence: CASSLGTAAGNTIYF. Supplemented by reference TRBV7-2 and TRBJ1-3, the full variable domain reads GAGVSQSPSNKVTEKGKDVELRCDPISGHTALYWYRQSLGQGLEFLIYFQGNSAPDKSGLPSDRFSAERTGGSVSTLTIQRTQQEDSAVYLCASSLGTAAGNTIYFGEGSWLTVV.

This chain uses TRBV2 with TRBJ2-5, with no clear D. Trimming left V 6 bases short and J 1 base short, with 15 bases between. There are 15 residues in the CDR3. Germline V lookup: CDR1 SNHLY, CDR2 FYNNEI. CDR3 loop: CASSPGSLGQETQYF. The DNA for the CDR3 is TGTGCCAGCAGCCCGGGCAGCCTCGGCCAAGAGACCCAGTACTTC.

This clonotype occurred many times. The chain links TRBV5-1 to TRBJ1-6; D not resolved. V shed 6 bases and J shed 9 bases, with 16 bases lying between them. The CDR3 is 14 residues long. CDR1 and CDR2 from the germline V gene are SGHRS and YFSETQ. This CDR3 reads CASKDGEGSSPLHF. In DNA form, the CDR3 reads TGCGCCAGCAAAGATGGGGAAGGGAGTTCACCCCTCCACTTT.

The rearrangement uses TRBV29-1 and TRBJ1-1; D may be TRBD1 (5 bases). The V gene's germline CDR1 is SQVTM and CDR2 ANQGSEA. The CDR3 sequence is 14 residues long. The V and J ends lost 4 bases and 1 base respectively, with 13 bases between them. The CDR3 protein is CSVGSAQENTEAFF. CDR3 in DNA: TGCAGCGTTGGATCGGCACAGGAGAACACTGAAGCTTTCTTT.

This clonotype showed up just a few times. The chain has TRBV20-1 and TRBJ2-5; TRBD2 aligns across 11 bases. Looked up from germline, CDR1 is DFQATT and CDR2 is SNEGSKA (reference sequence). This CDR3 region has 16 residues. Trimming cost V 0 bases and J 2 bases; bases outside gene matches: 5. The CDR3 sequence: CSARDYLAGGQETQYF. As DNA, the CDR3 is TGCAGTGCTAGAGATTATCTAGCGGGGGGTCAAGAGACCCAGTACTTC.

V and J are TRBV24-1 and TRBJ2-7, with D maybe TRBD2 (5 bases). V dropped 11 bases and J dropped 0 bases, with 16 bases sitting between them. The CDR3 has 14 amino acids. Germline loops: CDR1 KGHDR, CDR2 SFDVKD. CDR3 nucleotides: TGTGCCAGCACTCAGACTCGGGACTCCTACGAGCAGTACTTC. It codes for CASTQTRDSYEQYF.

The V and J genes are TRBV20-1 and TRBJ2-7; D may correspond to TRBD1 or TRBD2 (6 bases each). From germline, CDR1 is DFQATT and CDR2 SNEGSKA (reference sequence). Trimming took 2 bases from V and 5 from J, leaving 16 bases between them. The CDR3 runs 14 residues. The CDR3 loop reads CSARLLQEGDEQYF. Here the CDR3 DNA reads TGCAGTGCTAGACTATTACAGGAGGGGGACGAGCAGTACTTC.

With respect to this clonotype: This clone may be a read error of a much larger clone one base away. The chain uses TRBV29-1 and TRBJ1-5, with D maybe TRBD1 (5 bases). CDR1 is SQVTM and CDR2 is ANQGSEA in the germline V gene. The CDR3 spans 12 residues. Trimming cost V 7 bases and J 5 bases, with 12 bases left between them. CDR3 sequence: CSAGRGDQPQHF. The CDR3 DNA is TGCAGCGCGGGACGGGGGGATCAGCCCCAGCATTTT.

The chain's CDR3 is CASSLRHSYNSPLHF. CDR3 DNA: TGTGCCAGCAGTTTAAGACACTCCTATAATTCACCCCTCCACTTT. This chain links TRBV5-4 with TRBJ1-6, with D hard to call. The CDR3 is 15 residues long. V lost 5 bases and J lost 0, with 9 bases in between. Germline CDR1 and CDR2: SGHNT and YYREEE (reference sequence).

Ten or more counts support this clonotype. The chain combines TRBV7-8 with TRBJ1-1; D not certain. There are 13 residues in the CDR3. Germline assignment: CDR1 SGHVS and CDR2 FQNEAQ. The V end lost 3 bases, the J end lost 1 base, and 6 bases lay between the germline ends. The CDR3 sequence is CASSLRRNTEAFF. The CDR3 DNA reads as TGTGCCAGCAGCTTGAGACGGAACACTGAAGCTTTCTTT.